A selection of T cell receptor beta chains follows, all from one sample in a study of sequential checkpoint blockade in melanoma. Clones were sequenced by immunoSEQ multiplex PCR, and TCRdb holds only the in-frame ones, with some missing. Here the sample spans 13,000 or so clones, around 20% being singletons. Sequences were derived from tumor tissue (inferred from file names), sampled from a patient given nivolumab and ipilimumab in sequence. Receptors were obtained from a human donor with melanoma. Each CDR3 is given without its conserved first and last residue. Fields, in order: V gene, clone size, J gene, CDR3 protein. The size entry is marked missing in some rows and otherwise reads once, few, many or a size class.

V: TRBV6-8; size: many; J: TRBJ2-1; CDR3: ASSYSGGSGNEQF
V: TRBV28; size: few; J: TRBJ2-5; CDR3: ASSFTLNQETQY
V: TRBV11-3; size: many; J: TRBJ2-7; CDR3: ASSQGEGKPYEQY
V: TRBV4-1; size: medium-sized; J: TRBJ2-7; CDR3: ASSQDPGSLDEQY
V: TRBV11-3; size: NA; J: TRBJ2-7; CDR3: ASSLLSSGRAHEQY
V: TRBV11-3; size: NA; J: TRBJ2-7; CDR3: ASNRGTANYEQY
V: TRBV6-8; size: NA; J: TRBJ2-1; CDR3: ASSYSSLAGGPIEQF
V: TRBV28; size: few; J: TRBJ1-5; CDR3: ASRTPKGSNQPQH
V: TRBV9; size: few; J: TRBJ2-1; CDR3: ASSGGQDEQF
V: TRBV2; size: few; J: TRBJ2-3; CDR3: ASRGGGDTQY
V: TRBV11-3; size: few; J: TRBJ2-5; CDR3: ASSSTGTSATQY
V: TRBV18; size: NA; J: TRBJ2-5; CDR3: ASSPPSGSGKTQY
V: TRBV5-1; size: NA; J: TRBJ2-3; CDR3: ASSSGTGGTDTQY
V: TRBV9; size: NA; J: TRBJ2-1; CDR3: ASSAKTGRSYNEQF
V: TRBV12-2; size: many; J: TRBJ2-2; CDR3: ATCTPGERHTGELF
V: TRBV4-1; size: NA; J: TRBJ2-1; CDR3: ASSPGMGGGALSYNEQF
V: TRBV11-3; size: many; J: TRBJ1-1; CDR3: ASSTTGRYPNTEAF
V: TRBV9; size: NA; J: TRBJ2-7; CDR3: ASSDDIVHEQY
V: TRBV5-1; size: NA; J: TRBJ2-7; CDR3: ASSVGTSGGYEQY
V: TRBV5-1; size: NA; J: TRBJ2-1; CDR3: ASSPGQGGRWHEQF
V: TRBV6-8; size: few; J: TRBJ2-7; CDR3: ASSYPSGYWNEQY
V: TRBV7-6; size: few; J: TRBJ2-3; CDR3: ASSSRETGHTDTQY
V: TRBV29-1; size: NA; J: TRBJ2-2; CDR3: SVDPGQAYSNTGELF
V: TRBV19; size: NA; J: TRBJ1-5; CDR3: ASSIGRGLSNQPQH
V: TRBV11-3; size: many; J: TRBJ1-4; CDR3: ASSSTATNEKLF
V: TRBV11-3; size: NA; J: TRBJ2-2; CDR3: ASYSGGTNTGELF
V: TRBV10-2; size: NA; J: TRBJ1-1; CDR3: ASRAGNTEAF
V: TRBV25-1; size: NA; J: TRBJ2-3; CDR3: ASSEAMGLAGDPDTQY
V: TRBV6-8; size: many; J: TRBJ1-2; CDR3: ASVQTGEVSGYT
V: TRBV19; size: NA; J: TRBJ2-1; CDR3: ASSMSDGPYNEQF
V: TRBV25-1; size: once; J: TRBJ2-4; CDR3: ASSEGGGKNIQY
V: TRBV6-8; size: many; J: TRBJ2-7; CDR3: ASRPGQLVAEQY
V: TRBV5-1; size: NA; J: TRBJ2-1; CDR3: ASSLQGLAADEQF
V: TRBV5-1; size: NA; J: TRBJ2-2; CDR3: ASSTGQGNTGELF
V: TRBV11-3; size: many; J: TRBJ1-1; CDR3: ASSFPEEANTEAF
V: TRBV6-8; size: few; J: TRBJ2-4; CDR3: ASSWTSGSAKNIQY
V: TRBV11-3; size: NA; J: TRBJ1-4; CDR3: ASSTLRWGQNEKLF
V: TRBV14; size: few; J: TRBJ1-2; CDR3: ASSYRANYGYT
V: TRBV6-8; size: many; J: TRBJ2-7; CDR3: ASSYTLGRTYEQY
V: TRBV6-8; size: few; J: TRBJ1-1; CDR3: ASRDAGGEAF
V: TRBV5-1; size: few; J: TRBJ1-1; CDR3: ASSLGPDRGRTEAF
V: TRBV18; size: NA; J: TRBJ2-4; CDR3: ASSPGTGVENIQY
V: TRBV19; size: few; J: TRBJ1-2; CDR3: ASSIQGAYYGYT
V: TRBV18; size: NA; J: TRBJ1-5; CDR3: ASSPRDRVGQPQH
V: TRBV10-2; size: once; J: TRBJ1-1; CDR3: ASSHGQGLAF
V: TRBV6-8; size: NA; J: TRBJ2-1; CDR3: AIRTAEDGEQF
V: TRBV11-3; size: medium-sized; J: TRBJ2-1; CDR3: ASSSSGGATAYNEQF
V: TRBV1; size: few; J: TRBJ2-7; CDR3: ASSQERGLAYEQY
V: TRBV5-1; size: NA; J: TRBJ1-4; CDR3: ASSGGLLWNEKLF
V: TRBV4-1; size: few; J: TRBJ1-1; CDR3: ASRDRGRGVTEAF
V: TRBV5-1; size: NA; J: TRBJ1-1; CDR3: ASSLVGAVNTEAF
V: TRBV4-1; size: few; J: TRBJ2-2; CDR3: ASSQDLGSGRTGELF
V: TRBV9; size: NA; J: TRBJ1-2; CDR3: ASSGRLDGYT
V: TRBV11-3; size: few; J: TRBJ1-1; CDR3: ASSFLSRLNTEAF
V: TRBV5-1; size: medium-sized; J: TRBJ2-7; CDR3: ASSLSGSSYEQY
V: TRBV11-3; size: few; J: TRBJ2-2; CDR3: ASSLWGLGWAGELF
V: TRBV6-7; size: NA; J: TRBJ2-7; CDR3: ASSFPGVLPAYEQY
V: TRBV9; size: few; J: TRBJ2-1; CDR3: ASTVGWNKGEQF
V: TRBV11-3; size: many; J: TRBJ2-1; CDR3: ASSVGTSGTGNEQF